These 19 T cell receptor beta chains came from one sample sequenced in a study of cytomegalovirus exposure and HLA in healthy donors. PCR amplification relied on 60 Vbeta primers (plus 13 Jbeta primers). This table comes from immunoSEQ multiplex PCR, and its TCRdb copy is limited to in-frame clones, with some not included. The sample holds some 110,000 clones, roughly 69% seen once. The specimen was PBMCs. Source of these receptors: a woman aged 30 to 39 in good health and CMV-seronegative.

This clone has just one count. This chain joins TRBV9 and TRBJ1-3; tentative D call: TRBD1 (5 bases). Germline lookup yields CDR1 SGDLS and CDR2 YYNGEE. The CDR3 covers 17 residues. Trimming cost V 2 bases and J 1 base, with 16 bases left between them. The CDR3: CASSVEGGGFSGNTIYF. The CDR3 DNA reads TGTGCCAGCAGCGTGGAGGGTGGGGGTTTTTCTGGAAACACCATATATTTT.

This chain joins TRBV13 and TRBJ1-2; 8 positions agree with TRBD1. The germline gives CDR1 PRHDT, CDR2 FYEKMQ (reference sequence). CDR3 length: 13 residues. V trimming: 8 bases; J trimming: 7 bases; junction bases outside the gene matches: 9. CDR3 bases: TGTGCCAGCTCATCAGGGGGCCACTCTGGCTACACCTTC. It specifies CASSSGGHSGYTF.

This chain connects TRBV5-1 to TRBJ2-3, with 14 bases that match TRBD2. Germline V gives CDR1 SGHRS, CDR2 YFSETQ. V lost 4 bases to trimming and J lost 1 base; unmatched junction nucleotides: 8. This CDR3 region has 18 residues. The CDR3, as DNA: TGCGCCAGCAGCGTAAGGACTAGCGGGAGGTCAGGCACAGATACGCAGTATTTT. This encodes CASSVRTSGRSGTDTQYF.

This clone was counted a few times. V and J are TRBV19 and TRBJ2-2; a weak D match, TRBD2 (6 bases). V lost 4 bases, J lost 0 bases, and 9 bases lay in between. CDR1 and CDR2 (germline): LNHDA, SQIVND (reference sequence). The CDR3 length is 15 residues. CDR3: CASSSLATNTGELFF. CDR3 nucleotides: TGTGCCAGTAGTAGCCTAGCGACGAACACCGGGGAGCTGTTTTTT. Full variable domain (outside the CDR3, taken from reference TRBV19 and TRBJ2-2): DGGITQSPKYLFRKEGQNVTLSCEQNLNHDAMYWYRQDPGQGLRLIYYSQIVNDFQKGDIAEGYSVSREKKESFPLTVTSAQKNPTAFYLCASSSLATNTGELFFGEGSRLTVL.

This clone has more than one count but fewer than ten. The chain has TRBV2 and TRBJ2-7, with TRBD1 as a possible D gene (5 bases). The CDR3 has 12 residues. The V end lost 6 bases, the J end lost 4 bases, and 10 bases lay between the germline ends. In germline, CDR1 is SNHLY, CDR2 FYNNEI. CDR3 nucleotides: TGTGCCAGCAGGAGACAGCCTTACGAGCAGTACTTC. Translated, it gives CASRRQPYEQYF.

This clone was recorded a few times. The rearrangement links TRBV27 to TRBJ2-1; D is possibly TRBD2 (6 bases). V lost 6 bases, J lost 0 bases, and 6 bases lay in between. The V gene's germline CDR1 is MNHEY and CDR2 SMNVEV (reference sequence). The CDR3 has 13 residues. In nucleotides, the CDR3 is TGTGCCAGCAGGCGGGACTCCTACAATGAGCAGTTCTTC. This sequence encodes CASRRDSYNEQFF.

The V call is TRBV5-6, the J call TRBJ1-2, with D unclear. CDR1 is SGHDT, CDR2 YYEEEE, per germline. Between the trimmed V and J ends, which lost 7 bases and 5 bases, there was a span of 21 bases. CDR3 length: 15 amino acids. The DNA of the CDR3 is TGTGCCAGCGCTAGGACGGAGGGAATGGGGTATGGCTACACCTTC. Amino acid sequence: CASARTEGMGYGYTF.

The V gene is TRBV5-1, the J gene TRBJ1-2; 7 bases match TRBD1. Trimming took 5 bases from V and 8 from J; bases not matched to a gene: 6. The CDR3 runs to 12 residues. CDR1 and CDR2 from the germline V gene are SGHRS and YFSETQ. CDR3 protein: CASRPTGEGYTF. The CDR3 DNA reads TGCGCCAGCAGGCCAACAGGGGAGGGCTACACCTTC.

This chain joins TRBV7-6 and TRBJ1-6, with D tentatively TRBD1 (5 bases). The CDR3 covers 14 residues. Germline V gene data show CDR1 as SGHVS and CDR2 as FNYEAQ. V lost 2 bases and J 8 bases, leaving 10 bases between the germline ends. This CDR3 is CASSLQGSDSPLHF. CDR3 in DNA: TGTGCCAGCAGCTTACAGGGTAGTGATTCACCCCTCCACTTT.

This clone showed up just once. This chain connects TRBV6-9 to TRBJ2-1, with D perhaps TRBD2 (5 bases). This CDR3 contains 19 residues. Trimming took 1 base from V and 6 from J, leaving 25 bases between them. Germline CDR1 reads MNHGY; CDR2 reads SVAAGI. The CDR3: CASSYLTPLVGEAFNEQFF. DNA for the CDR3: TGTGCCAGCAGTTATTTGACCCCCCTGGTGGGAGAAGCCTTCAATGAGCAGTTCTTC.

The chain links TRBV6-1 to TRBJ2-1; the match to TRBD2 covers 9 bases. With 0 bases clipped from V and 4 bases from J, the junction kept 13 bases outside the gene matches. This CDR3 spans 19 amino acids. Germline CDR1 and CDR2: MNHNS and SASEGT. CDR3 region: CASSEALRLAGFSYNEQFF. The CDR3 DNA reads TGTGCCAGCAGTGAAGCGCTTCGTCTAGCGGGATTCTCTTACAATGAGCAGTTCTTC.

The chain combines TRBV15 with TRBJ2-1, with TRBD2 matching 10 bases. Looked up from germline, CDR1 is LNHNV and CDR2 is YYDKDF (reference sequence). J was trimmed by 4 bases and V by 5 bases; bases with no gene match: 5. The CDR3 runs 15 residues. DNA for the CDR3: TGTGCCACCAGCGAAGGACTAGCGGTTTACAATGAGCAGTTCTTC. Translated, it gives CATSEGLAVYNEQFF.

The chain links TRBV11-1 to TRBJ2-3; 12 bases align to TRBD2. Germline values: CDR1 SGHAT, CDR2 FQDESV (reference sequence). The CDR3 is 17 residues long. The V segment lost 3 bases and the J segment 1 base; nucleotides outside the gene matches: 5. The CDR3 bases are TGTGCCAGCAGCTTTCTAGCGGGAGGGCCAGGCACAGATACGCAGTATTTT. This encodes CASSFLAGGPGTDTQYF.

This clone showed up just a few times. This chain links TRBV28 with TRBJ1-5; unclear D gene. V dropped 2 bases and J dropped 6 bases, with 8 bases sitting between them. CDR1 MDHEN and CDR2 SYDVKM come from the germline V gene. The CDR3 runs 13 residues. The CDR3 loop is CASSLVRFQPQHF. CDR3 nucleotide sequence: TGTGCCAGCAGTTTAGTACGGTTTCAGCCCCAGCATTTT.

V is TRBV4-1 and J is TRBJ2-7; no clear D. V lost 2 bases and J 2 bases, leaving 10 bases between the germline ends. Per germline, CDR1 MGHRA and CDR2 YSYEKL. The CDR3 is made up of 14 amino acids. CDR3 coding DNA: TGCGCCAGCAGCCAACTCGCGGAAACCTACGAGCAGTACTTC. This gives the protein CASSQLAETYEQYF.

The chain recombines TRBV4-1 with TRBJ1-2; the match to TRBD1 covers 8 bases. This CDR3 contains 17 residues. Losses at the gene ends were 1 base for V and 5 bases for J; bases not matched to a gene: 12. CDR1 is MGHRA and CDR2 is YSYEKL in the germline V gene. CDR3 bases: TGCGCCAGCAGCCAAGCGGGGTCAGGGGGCGCGTGGTATGGCTACACCTTC. Its protein product is CASSQAGSGGAWYGYTF.

The chain joins TRBV6-1 to TRBJ2-5, with TRBD1 matching 8 bases. Germline V CDR1 and CDR2: MNHNS, SASEGT. The CDR3 has 13 residues. With V trimmed by 5 bases and J by 4 bases, 3 bases remained unmatched. The CDR3 reads CASSLQGGETQYF. The CDR3 DNA reads as TGTGCCAGCAGTCTACAGGGGGGAGAGACCCAGTACTTC.

This clone was observed once. The rearrangement uses TRBV5-6 and TRBJ2-7, with TRBD2 matching 10 bases. V gave up 4 bases and J gave up 0 bases; unmatched junction bases: 4. The CDR3 is made up of 15 amino acids. In germline, CDR1 is SGHDT, CDR2 YYEEEE. The CDR3 nucleotides read TGTGCCAGCAGCGCCGGGACTAGCGTCTCCTACGAGCAGTACTTC. Its translation: CASSAGTSVSYEQYF.

In regard to this clone: Its ends do not fully match the called genes, so a read error is possible. This sample also contains other DNA sequences that code for the same CDR3. The chain recombines TRBV11-2 with TRBJ1-5; D possibly corresponds to TRBD1 (5 bases). This CDR3 has 18 residues. Germline lookup yields CDR1 SGHAT and CDR2 FQNNGV. The CDR3 nucleotides read TGTGCCAGTAGCTTAGACCGGTTGGGCAGGGTAAGCAATCAGCCCCAGCATTTT. Its protein product is CASSLDRLGRVSNQPQHF.